The TCR beta chain under discussion was sequenced for a study of low-dose radiotherapy and immunotherapy resistance in tumors. About the research overall: Dosing for Cohort 2 consisted of 1 Gy per fraction every two weeks, reaching a total of 13 Gy over 26 weeks. On cycle 1 day 1, patients started four cycles of oral aspirin 300 mg daily. The regimen for patients comprised intravenous nivolumab 240 mg every two weeks plus intravenous ipilimumab 1 mg/kg every six weeks.

This clonotype was seen ten or more times. Covering alpha and beta chains, TRAV- and TRBV-specific primers were used for the first-strand cDNA. A constant-region primer paired with the V-primer adapter amplified TCRs over approximately 19 PCR cycles. Using its own MiXCR run on the reads, TCRdb lists one record per CDR3 protein. Of more than 50,000 distinct CDR3 sequences listed, 25% are singletons. Germline V gene lookup returns CDR1 SNHLY and CDR2 FYNNEI. The CDR3 is made up of 15 amino acids. Trimming at V came to 2 bases and at J to 8 bases, leaving 12 bases not matched to a gene. Time point meaning: before trial treatment. The therapy administered to donors comprised nivolumab, ipilimumab, aspirin, low-dose cyclophosphamide and low-dose radiotherapy.

The chain is built from TRBV2 and TRBJ2-7, with 7 bases aligning to TRBD1. The sequences come from PBMCs, collected before treatment. This sequence was found in a male donor with prostate cancer. The CDR3: CASSERDSIILKQYF. CDR3 DNA: TGTGCCAGCAGTGAAAGGGACAGTATTATCCTCAAGCAGTACTTC.